Listed below are T cell receptor beta chains from one sample, sequenced in a study of cytomegalovirus exposure and HLA in healthy donors. Produced via immunoSEQ multiplex PCR; TCRdb's table is partial and in-frame only. The sample shows around 130,000 clones, around four fifths of them seen only once. Sequencing used PBMCs. The receptors come from a man younger than 40 in good health and CMV-seronegative. Each CDR3 is given with its conserved first and last residue. A D gene is named only where the DNA matches it firmly. Expanded clones are given a class, and other clones once, few, many or no size at all.

CDR3,DNA,V,D,size,J
CASSELGGGTYGYTF,TGTGCCAGCAGTGAACTTGGGGGGGGGACCTATGGCTACACCTTC,TRBV6-1,-,-,TRBJ1-2
CASSFGQGRAFF,TGTGCCAGCAGCTTTGGGCAGGGTCGGGCTTTCTTT,TRBV5-6,-,-,TRBJ1-1
CASRPGQAPIEVRQYF,TGTGCCAGCAGGCCAGGACAGGCCCCTATTGAGGTTCGGCAGTACTTC,TRBV2,TRBD1,-,TRBJ2-7
CAISKTSGTSYEQYF,TGTGCCATCAGCAAGACTAGCGGGACATCCTACGAGCAGTACTTC,TRBV10-3,TRBD2,-,TRBJ2-7
CASSLGPVNYGYTF,TGTGCCAGCAGTCTTGGGCCAGTGAACTATGGCTACACCTTC,TRBV27,-,-,TRBJ1-2
CASSGPTGRTDTQYF,TGTGCCAGCAGCGGACCGACAGGGAGGACAGATACGCAGTATTTT,TRBV9,-,-,TRBJ2-3
CASSRRDRDQPQHF,TGTGCCAGCAGTCGCCGGGACAGAGATCAGCCCCAGCATTTT,TRBV28,TRBD1,-,TRBJ1-5
CASSMDRGNQPQHF,TGTGCCAGTAGTATGGACAGGGGCAATCAGCCCCAGCATTTT,TRBV19,TRBD1,-,TRBJ1-5
CASSLIGAEQYF,TGTGCCAGCAGCTTAATAGGGGCCGAGCAGTACTTC,TRBV7-9,-,once,TRBJ2-7
CASSYETGGTQYF,TGTGCCAGCAGCTACGAGACAGGGGGGACCCAGTACTTC,TRBV7-2,TRBD1,-,TRBJ2-5
CASSLGSGTGELFF,TGTGCCAGCAGCTTAGGTTCGGGAACCGGGGAGCTGTTTTTT,TRBV11-3,-,once,TRBJ2-2
CASTSFGVRGELFF,TGTGCCAGTACTTCCTTTGGTGTCCGGGGGGAGCTGTTTTTT,TRBV19,-,-,TRBJ2-2
CAISLGTGDGYTF,TGTGCCATCAGCCTCGGGACAGGGGATGGCTACACCTTC,TRBV10-3,TRBD1,-,TRBJ1-2
CASSHGTSGREGETQYF,TGCGCCAGCAGCCACGGGACTAGCGGGAGGGAGGGGGAGACCCAGTACTTC,TRBV10-1,TRBD2,-,TRBJ2-5
CASSGQGNTGELFF,TGCGCCAGCAGCGGCCAGGGGAACACCGGGGAGCTGTTTTTT,TRBV5-1,-,-,TRBJ2-2
CASSQERGGAVGEQYF,TGCGCCAGCAGCCAAGAAAGAGGGGGGGCTGTTGGCGAGCAGTACTTC,TRBV4-1,-,-,TRBJ2-7
CASSFQGAEKLFF,TGCGCCAGCAGCTTCCAGGGGGCGGAAAAACTGTTTTTT,TRBV5-1,TRBD1,-,TRBJ1-4
CASRKIASNTGELFF,TGTGCCAGTAGAAAAATAGCTTCGAACACCGGGGAGCTGTTTTTT,TRBV19,-,-,TRBJ2-2
CASSEQGGNTEAFF,TGTGCCAGCAGTGAACAGGGTGGGAACACTGAAGCTTTCTTT,TRBV2,-,-,TRBJ1-1
CASSARGGDSRTDTQYF,TGTGCCAGCAGCGCTCGGGGGGGCGATTCTCGCACAGATACGCAGTATTTT,TRBV9,TRBD2,-,TRBJ2-3
CASSQLLLTGGGDTQYF,TGCGCCAGCAGCCAGCTTCTATTGACAGGGGGCGGGGATACGCAGTATTTT,TRBV4-1,TRBD1,-,TRBJ2-3
CASRDRGDEAFF,TGTGCCAGCAGGGACAGGGGTGATGAAGCTTTCTTT,TRBV2,TRBD1,-,TRBJ1-1
CASRNRELRDSPLHF,TGTGCCAGCAGGAACAGGGAACTGCGCGATTCACCCCTCCACTTT,TRBV5-6,-,many,TRBJ1-6
CASGVQGGNQPQHF,TGTGCCAGCGGAGTTCAAGGGGGAAATCAGCCCCAGCATTTT,TRBV6-5,-,once,TRBJ1-5
CASSAGSAGEGGQFF,TGCGCCAGCAGCGCCGGGAGCGCCGGAGAGGGTGGGCAGTTCTTC,TRBV5-1,-,-,TRBJ2-1
CASSLDPRNTEAFF,TGTGCCAGCAGCTTGGATCCGCGAAACACTGAAGCTTTCTTT,TRBV5-6,-,-,TRBJ1-1
CASSGSFWGSKNIQYF,TGTGCCAGCAGTGGTTCTTTTTGGGGCTCCAAAAACATTCAGTACTTC,TRBV28,-,-,TRBJ2-4
CASSQGVDGYTF,TGTGCCAGTAGTCAGGGGGTGGATGGCTACACCTTC,TRBV19,TRBD1,-,TRBJ1-2
CASSPRDRGRYGYTF,TGTGCCAGCAGCCCAAGGGACAGGGGAAGATATGGCTACACCTTC,TRBV7-8,TRBD1,-,TRBJ1-2
CASSLVPVSGANVLTF,TGTGCCAGCTCCCTCGTTCCGGTCTCTGGGGCCAACGTCCTGACTTTC,TRBV27,-,-,TRBJ2-6
CASGTSGSYEQYF,TGTGCCAGCGGGACTAGCGGGAGTTACGAGCAGTACTTC,TRBV19,TRBD2,-,TRBJ2-7
CASSHPGAGGHNEQFF,TGCGCCAGCAGCCATCCAGGAGCGGGGGGCCACAATGAGCAGTTCTTC,TRBV4-1,TRBD2,-,TRBJ2-1
CASSLREETQYF,TGCGCCAGCAGCTTGCGGGAGGAGACCCAGTACTTC,TRBV5-1,-,-,TRBJ2-5
CASRQRGTEAFF,TGTGCCAGCAGGCAAAGGGGGACCGAAGCTTTCTTT,TRBV28,-,-,TRBJ1-1
CASSAILAGTPTYEQYF,TGTGCCAGCAGCGCGATTCTGGCGGGGACTCCTACCTACGAGCAGTACTTC,TRBV21-1,-,-,TRBJ2-7
CASSPPQLLPSTDTQYF,TGTGCCAGCTCACCACCGCAACTCCTCCCAAGCACAGATACGCAGTATTTT,TRBV18,-,-,TRBJ2-3
CASSQDLYYEQYF,TGCGCCAGCAGCCAAGATCTGTACTACGAGCAGTACTTC,TRBV4-1,-,-,TRBJ2-7
CASSYGQSSNYGYTF,TGTGCCAGCAGCTACGGACAGAGTTCTAACTATGGCTACACCTTC,TRBV7-9,-,-,TRBJ1-2
CASSAAGQETQYF,TGTGCCAGCAGTGCCGCAGGCCAAGAGACCCAGTACTTC,TRBV6-5,-,few,TRBJ2-5
CASTRGGTYNSPLHF,TGTGCCAGCACCCGGGGGGGAACCTATAATTCACCCCTCCACTTT,TRBV2,-,-,TRBJ1-6
CASSLGRRLSYEQYF,TGTGCCAGCAGCCTCGGGCGGAGGCTCTCCTACGAGCAGTACTTC,TRBV6-5,-,-,TRBJ2-7
CASRDPTGPPYEQYF,TGTGCCAGCAGAGACCCGACAGGGCCGCCCTACGAGCAGTACTTC,TRBV6-6,TRBD1,-,TRBJ2-7
CASSNSFGVEQFF,TGCGCCAGCAGCAACTCGTTCGGGGTTGAGCAGTTCTTC,TRBV4-1,-,-,TRBJ2-1
CASSPRTSETQYF,TGTGCCAGCAGCCCCAGAACCTCGGAGACCCAGTACTTC,TRBV16,-,-,TRBJ2-5
CASSKDRGQDTEAFF,TGTGCCAGCAGCAAAGATAGGGGCCAGGACACTGAAGCTTTCTTT,TRBV21-1,-,once,TRBJ1-1
CGSSCGPLGADTEAFF,TGCGGCAGCAGCTGCGGCCCTTTAGGGGCGGACACTGAAGCTTTCTTT,TRBV5-1,-,-,TRBJ1-1
CASRRLGAYTAKNTEAFF,TGTGCCAGCAGGCGGTTGGGAGCATACACAGCCAAAAACACTGAAGCTTTCTTT,TRBV5-6,-,few,TRBJ1-1
CASSLAGRGQETQYF,TGTGCCAGCAGCTTGGCCGGGAGGGGTCAAGAGACCCAGTACTTC,TRBV5-4,TRBD2,-,TRBJ2-5
CASSPRRDNQPQHF,TGTGCCAGCAGCCCCCGCCGGGACAATCAGCCCCAGCATTTT,TRBV7-2,-,-,TRBJ1-5
CASSEDRVSYEQYF,TGCGCCAGCAGTGAGGACAGGGTATCCTACGAGCAGTACTTC,TRBV10-1,TRBD1,-,TRBJ2-7
CASSPLGGTDTQYF,TGCGCCAGCAGCCCCCTGGGGGGAACAGATACGCAGTATTTT,TRBV4-3,-,few,TRBJ2-3
CAWSHRGHYEQYF,TGTGCCTGGAGTCACAGGGGACACTACGAGCAGTACTTC,TRBV30,TRBD1,-,TRBJ2-7
CASSTGVTDTQYF,TGTGCCAGCAGTACGGGGGTCACAGATACGCAGTATTTT,TRBV6-5,-,-,TRBJ2-3
CASSPGQEGEQFF,TGCGCCAGCAGCCCCGGACAGGAGGGTGAGCAGTTCTTC,TRBV10-1,-,-,TRBJ2-1
CASSQVERGRQYF,TGTGCCAGCAGCCAAGTAGAAAGGGGTCGGCAGTACTTC,TRBV14,-,-,TRBJ2-7
CASRTALNTEAFF,TGCGCCAGTCGGACAGCCCTAAACACTGAAGCTTTCTTT,TRBV5-1,-,-,TRBJ1-1
CASSFTGQGTPYSNQPQHF,TGTGCCAGCAGCTTTACTGGACAGGGAACTCCCTATAGCAATCAGCCCCAGCATTTT,TRBV7-8,TRBD1,once,TRBJ1-5
CASSPNIQTQYF,TGTGCCAGCAGCCCCAACATCCAGACCCAGTACTTC,TRBV7-6,-,-,TRBJ2-5